This T cell receptor beta chain was identified during a study of cytomegalovirus exposure and HLA in healthy donors. Study-wide findings and caveats: High specificity and sensitivity for cytomegalovirus status were reported for the classifier. Most TCR sequences showed up rarely, but some public TCRs showed up in many donors.

As to this clone: The target antigen is unknown.

V lost 8 bases and J 0 bases, leaving 10 bases between the germline ends. The CDR3 runs to 13 residues. Germline assignment: CDR1 ENHRY and CDR2 SYGVKD. TCRdb's copy holds only in-frame clones and misses some; the assay was immunoSEQ multiplex PCR. The sample lists some 210,000 clones, 83% occurring once. The chain uses TRBV10-3 and TRBJ1-1; D remains unclear. The receptor comes from a woman younger than 35 in good health and CMV-seronegative. The specimen sequenced was PBMCs. The CDR3: CAIEETMNTEAFF. Written as DNA, the CDR3 is TGTGCCATCGAGGAGACCATGAACACTGAAGCTTTCTTT.